This is a list of T cell receptor beta chains from one sample in a study of PD-L1 blockade in urothelial cancer. Some clones are missing from TCRdb's copy, which holds only in-frame ones; the method was immunoSEQ multiplex PCR. The data show roughly 100,000 clones, under 85% seen once. Specimen: PBMCs, collected around atezolizumab (anti-PD-L1) treatment. These receptors all stem from a man in his forties or fifties with urothelial cancer. CDR3s leave out the opening cysteine and the closing phenylalanine or tryptophan. Expanded clones are given a class, and other clones once, few, many or no size at all.

clone size: once; J gene: TRBJ2-7; V gene: TRBV6-5; CDR3 protein: ASSTGTSYEQY
clone size: .; J gene: TRBJ1-5; V gene: TRBV28; CDR3 protein: ASSRGGVNQPQH
clone size: .; J gene: TRBJ2-3; V gene: TRBV5-1; CDR3 protein: ASSPISGTLRNTQY
clone size: once; J gene: TRBJ1-2; V gene: TRBV29-1; CDR3 protein: SVEGRDYGYT
clone size: .; J gene: TRBJ2-1; V gene: TRBV5-5; CDR3 protein: ASSDGFAVYNEQF
clone size: .; J gene: TRBJ2-7; V gene: TRBV29-1; CDR3 protein: SVGLAGRYEQY
clone size: .; J gene: TRBJ2-2; V gene: TRBV5-1; CDR3 protein: ASSLGASGSSGELF
clone size: .; J gene: TRBJ2-7; V gene: TRBV5-1; CDR3 protein: ASSLASGSSYEQY
clone size: .; J gene: TRBJ2-1; V gene: TRBV10-3; CDR3 protein: AISEWSSSNEQF
clone size: .; J gene: TRBJ2-5; V gene: TRBV10-1; CDR3 protein: ASRLGGETQY
clone size: .; J gene: TRBJ2-7; V gene: TRBV28; CDR3 protein: ASSGTDPRGRVQY
clone size: few; J gene: TRBJ1-1; V gene: TRBV5-4; CDR3 protein: ASSLGGQGEAF
clone size: .; J gene: TRBJ2-4; V gene: TRBV12-2; CDR3 protein: ASRLVTSGPQNIQY
clone size: .; J gene: TRBJ1-2; V gene: TRBV7-2; CDR3 protein: ASSPRTGPSYT
clone size: .; J gene: TRBJ1-5; V gene: TRBV18; CDR3 protein: ASSSTGGHQPQH
clone size: .; J gene: TRBJ1-2; V gene: TRBV19; CDR3 protein: ASSTHGGYGYT
clone size: .; J gene: TRBJ2-5; V gene: TRBV7-9; CDR3 protein: ASSPTSGGKETQY
clone size: .; J gene: TRBJ1-1; V gene: TRBV6-5; CDR3 protein: ASINFSPSNTEAF
clone size: .; J gene: TRBJ1-2; V gene: TRBV12-5; CDR3 protein: ASKHPWEGKGSGYT
clone size: .; J gene: TRBJ1-4; V gene: TRBV5-1; CDR3 protein: ASSLGQGNEKLF
clone size: .; J gene: TRBJ1-1; V gene: TRBV28; CDR3 protein: ASSLGQNTEAF
clone size: once; J gene: TRBJ1-1; V gene: TRBV20-1; CDR3 protein: SARRDTEAF
clone size: .; J gene: TRBJ1-6; V gene: TRBV6-1; CDR3 protein: ASKPVGVSNSPLH
clone size: .; J gene: TRBJ2-5; V gene: TRBV7-9; CDR3 protein: ASSPGTGQETQY
clone size: .; J gene: TRBJ2-1; V gene: TRBV28; CDR3 protein: ASVAAGVFVCYNEQF
clone size: .; J gene: TRBJ1-2; V gene: TRBV11-2; CDR3 protein: ASSSSRTGGDLDYGYT
clone size: .; J gene: TRBJ1-2; V gene: TRBV7-2; CDR3 protein: ASTEDRANYGYT
clone size: .; J gene: TRBJ2-3; V gene: TRBV28; CDR3 protein: ASTTVLLGSPDTQY
clone size: .; J gene: TRBJ2-7; V gene: TRBV28; CDR3 protein: ASSADSPKEQY
clone size: .; J gene: TRBJ1-1; V gene: TRBV6-1; CDR3 protein: ASSWDRNTEAF
clone size: .; J gene: TRBJ1-5; V gene: TRBV19; CDR3 protein: ASSPTGIFQPQH
clone size: .; J gene: TRBJ2-7; V gene: TRBV11-2; CDR3 protein: ASSSEVASSYEQY
clone size: .; J gene: TRBJ2-3; V gene: TRBV30; CDR3 protein: AWKPGVSTDTQY
clone size: .; J gene: TRBJ1-2; V gene: TRBV19; CDR3 protein: ASDPGTGNNYGYT
clone size: .; J gene: TRBJ1-2; V gene: TRBV5-1; CDR3 protein: ASSLDGRNYGYT
clone size: .; J gene: TRBJ2-5; V gene: TRBV6-4; CDR3 protein: ASSVRDLQETQY
clone size: .; J gene: TRBJ2-7; V gene: TRBV6-5; CDR3 protein: ASSYSLAGTYEQY
clone size: once; J gene: TRBJ2-1; V gene: TRBV4-1; CDR3 protein: ASSQGLAGYEQF
clone size: many; J gene: TRBJ1-2; V gene: TRBV2; CDR3 protein: ASSAWTHPNYGYT
clone size: .; J gene: TRBJ2-3; V gene: TRBV7-9; CDR3 protein: ASSPSGGRTDTQY
clone size: .; J gene: TRBJ2-1; V gene: TRBV6-1; CDR3 protein: ASRQVQIAVNEQF
clone size: .; J gene: TRBJ1-6; V gene: TRBV18; CDR3 protein: ASSRSGGENSPLH
clone size: few; J gene: TRBJ1-1; V gene: TRBV6-4; CDR3 protein: ASSKDRASTEAF
clone size: .; J gene: TRBJ1-3; V gene: TRBV30; CDR3 protein: AWSRDSGNTIY
clone size: .; J gene: TRBJ2-5; V gene: TRBV28; CDR3 protein: ASRGGASGEVETQY
clone size: .; J gene: TRBJ2-5; V gene: TRBV6-5; CDR3 protein: ASSYGSLGQQETQY
clone size: .; J gene: TRBJ2-1; V gene: TRBV7-2; CDR3 protein: ASSLAGTPYNEQF
clone size: .; J gene: TRBJ2-5; V gene: TRBV9; CDR3 protein: ASSAGGLAGASQETQY
clone size: .; J gene: TRBJ2-3; V gene: TRBV5-1; CDR3 protein: ASSLRTSGGTDTQY
clone size: .; J gene: TRBJ1-3; V gene: TRBV9; CDR3 protein: ASSPGQGAGNTIY
clone size: .; J gene: TRBJ1-6; V gene: TRBV6-5; CDR3 protein: ATKGDRGLGSPLH
clone size: .; J gene: TRBJ2-1; V gene: TRBV28; CDR3 protein: ASSVSGSSYNEQF
clone size: .; J gene: TRBJ2-7; V gene: TRBV6-9; CDR3 protein: ASSRGTDYEQY
clone size: .; J gene: TRBJ2-7; V gene: TRBV19; CDR3 protein: ASSIQGTYEQY
clone size: .; J gene: TRBJ2-7; V gene: TRBV5-5; CDR3 protein: ASSLLLGGPYEQY
clone size: once; J gene: TRBJ2-1; V gene: TRBV5-1; CDR3 protein: ASSSGLAYNEQF
clone size: once; J gene: TRBJ2-5; V gene: TRBV2; CDR3 protein: ASSDGLAGQETQY